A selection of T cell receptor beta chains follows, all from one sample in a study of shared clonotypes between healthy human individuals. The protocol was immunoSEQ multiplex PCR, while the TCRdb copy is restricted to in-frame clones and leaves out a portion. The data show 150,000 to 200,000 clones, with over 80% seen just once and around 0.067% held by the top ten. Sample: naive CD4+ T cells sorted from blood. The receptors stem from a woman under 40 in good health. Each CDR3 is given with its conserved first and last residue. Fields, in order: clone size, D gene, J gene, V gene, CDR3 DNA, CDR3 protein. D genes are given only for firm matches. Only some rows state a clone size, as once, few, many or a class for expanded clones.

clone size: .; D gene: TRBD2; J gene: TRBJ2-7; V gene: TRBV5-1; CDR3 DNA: TGCGCCAGCACCCCTCGACTAGCCATCCCCTACGAGCAGTACTTC; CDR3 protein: CASTPRLAIPYEQYF
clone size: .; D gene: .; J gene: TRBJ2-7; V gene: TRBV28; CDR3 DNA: TGTGCCAGCAGTTTTACTAGTGCGGCCTACGAGCAGTACTTC; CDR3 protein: CASSFTSAAYEQYF
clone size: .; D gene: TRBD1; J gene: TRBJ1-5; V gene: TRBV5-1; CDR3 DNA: TGCGCCAGCAGCGCAACAGGGGGCGCGTGGCATTTT; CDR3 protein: CASSATGGAWHF
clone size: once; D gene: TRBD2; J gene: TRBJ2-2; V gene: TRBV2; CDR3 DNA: TGTGCCAGCAGTGAAATGGGGGTCGGCGGGAGGGCCTTCGGGGAGCTGTTTTTT; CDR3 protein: CASSEMGVGGRAFGELFF
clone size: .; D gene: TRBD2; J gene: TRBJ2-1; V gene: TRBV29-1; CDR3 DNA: TGCAGCGTCCTCCCGGGGGGAGTTGAGCAGTTCTTC; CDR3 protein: CSVLPGGVEQFF
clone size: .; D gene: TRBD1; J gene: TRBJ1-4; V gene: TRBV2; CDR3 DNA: TGTGCCAGCAGTAAAACCGGGACAGTCGAGGAAAAACTGTTTTTT; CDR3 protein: CASSKTGTVEEKLFF
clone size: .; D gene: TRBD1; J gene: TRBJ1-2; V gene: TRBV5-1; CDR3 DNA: TGCGCCAGCAGCTTGGTGTTTGGGACAGGGGGCATGGAGGGCTACACCTTC; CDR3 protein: CASSLVFGTGGMEGYTF
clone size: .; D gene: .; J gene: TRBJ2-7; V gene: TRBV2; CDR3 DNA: TGTGCCAGCAGTGTCCAGGGCTACGAGCAGTACTTC; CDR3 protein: CASSVQGYEQYF
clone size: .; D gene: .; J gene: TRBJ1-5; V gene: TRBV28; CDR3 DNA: TGTGCCAGCAGTTTACAGACGTCCCCCCAGCATTTT; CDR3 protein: CASSLQTSPQHF
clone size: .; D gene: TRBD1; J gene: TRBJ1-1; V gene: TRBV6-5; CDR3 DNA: TGTGCCAGCAGTTACACGACAGGGCTCCGGGGTGAAGCTTTCTTT; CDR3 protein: CASSYTTGLRGEAFF
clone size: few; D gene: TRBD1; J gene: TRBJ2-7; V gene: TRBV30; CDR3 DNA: TGTGCCTGGTACGGACAGGGCTCCTACGAGCAGTACTTC; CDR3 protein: CAWYGQGSYEQYF
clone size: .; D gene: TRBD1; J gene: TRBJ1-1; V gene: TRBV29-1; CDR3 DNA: TGCAGCGGCCAAAACAGGGGGACTGAAGCTTTCTTT; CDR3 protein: CSGQNRGTEAFF
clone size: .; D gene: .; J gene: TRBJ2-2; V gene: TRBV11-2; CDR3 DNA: TGTGCCAGCAGCTTAAGAGTCGGCGGTGGGGAGCTGTTTTTT; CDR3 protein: CASSLRVGGGELFF
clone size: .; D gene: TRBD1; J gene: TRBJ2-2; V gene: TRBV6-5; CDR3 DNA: TGTGCCAACAAAAAAGGGACAGGGGCAGGGGAGCTGTTTTTT; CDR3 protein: CANKKGTGAGELFF
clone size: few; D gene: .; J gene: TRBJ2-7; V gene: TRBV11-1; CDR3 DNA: TGTGCCAGCAGCCACTCCTACGAGCAGTACTTC; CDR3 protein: CASSHSYEQYF
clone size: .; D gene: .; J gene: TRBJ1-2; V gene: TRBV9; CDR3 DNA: TGTGCCAGCAGCGTAGCCCTAACAGGGCACGGCTACACCTTC; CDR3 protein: CASSVALTGHGYTF